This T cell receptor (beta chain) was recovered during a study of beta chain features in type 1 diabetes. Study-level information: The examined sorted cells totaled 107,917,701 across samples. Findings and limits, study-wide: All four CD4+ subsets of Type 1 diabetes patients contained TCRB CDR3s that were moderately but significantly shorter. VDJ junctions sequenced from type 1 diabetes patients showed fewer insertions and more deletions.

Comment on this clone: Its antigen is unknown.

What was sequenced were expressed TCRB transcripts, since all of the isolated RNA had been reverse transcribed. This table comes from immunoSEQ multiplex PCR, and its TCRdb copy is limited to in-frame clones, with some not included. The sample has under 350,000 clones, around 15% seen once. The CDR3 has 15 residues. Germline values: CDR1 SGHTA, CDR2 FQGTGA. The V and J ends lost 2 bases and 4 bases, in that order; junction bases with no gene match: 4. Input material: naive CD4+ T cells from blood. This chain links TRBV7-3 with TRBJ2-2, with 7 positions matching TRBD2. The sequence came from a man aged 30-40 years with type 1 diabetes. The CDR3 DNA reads TGTGCCAGCAGCTTAGGGCTAGCGGCCACCGGGGAGCTGTTTTTT. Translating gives CASSLGLAATGELFF.